The 14 T cell receptor beta chains reported below all come from one sample, sequenced in a study of blood T cell repertoires in COVID-19. Some clones are missing from TCRdb's copy, which holds only in-frame ones; the method was immunoSEQ multiplex PCR. The data show about 120,000 clones, 65% to 90% seen once. Sequencing was carried out using peripheral blood. These receptors were obtained from a man aged 80 or over with acute or convalescent COVID-19.

The chain recombines TRBV5-4 with TRBJ2-5, with TRBD2 identical over 7 bases. In germline, CDR1 is SGHNT, CDR2 YYREEE (reference sequence). The CDR3 has 14 residues. V trimming: 2 bases; J trimming: 3 bases; junction bases outside the gene matches: 4. CDR3 coding DNA: TGTGCCAGCAGCTTACCAGCGGGAAAAGAGACCCAGTACTTC. It translates to CASSLPAGKETQYF.

This chain connects TRBV2 to TRBJ1-1; no reliable D call. The CDR3 spans 12 residues. The V and J ends lost 3 bases and 2 bases respectively, with 4 bases between them. Germline V gene sequence: CDR1 SNHLY, CDR2 FYNNEI. The CDR3 region is CASSDLNTEAFF. The CDR3 DNA reads as TGTGCCAGCAGTGACCTTAACACTGAAGCTTTCTTT.

The chain is built from TRBV6-5 and TRBJ1-4; no clear D gene. Germline values: CDR1 MNHEY, CDR2 SVGAGI. This CDR3 spans 12 amino acids. V gave up 6 bases and J gave up 8 bases, with 10 bases separating them. CDR3 sequence reads: CASRDSREKLFF. In nucleotides, the CDR3 is TGTGCCAGCAGGGACTCGAGGGAAAAACTGTTTTTT.

The chain carries TRBV15 and TRBJ1-2; TRBD1 matches 7 bases. J lost 8 bases, V lost 0 bases, and 6 bases had no gene match. Germline CDR1 and CDR2: LNHNV and YYDKDF (reference sequence). This CDR3 has 14 residues. In DNA form, the CDR3 reads TGTGCCACCAGCAGAGAAGAGGGGGCAGGCGGCTACACCTTC. Protein product: CATSREEGAGGYTF.

This clone appeared once. The chain combines TRBV5-6 with TRBJ1-6; TRBD1 agrees at 7 bases. Germline CDR1 reads SGHDT; CDR2 reads YYEEEE. This CDR3 is 17 amino acids long. Trimming at V came to 3 bases and at J to 6 bases, leaving 12 bases not matched to a gene. The CDR3 spells CASSSVYYRGPNSPLHF. DNA for the CDR3: TGTGCCAGCAGCTCCGTATACTACAGGGGCCCTAATTCACCCCTCCACTTT.

The chain links TRBV6-5 to TRBJ1-1; D might be TRBD1 (6 bases). Germline lookup yields CDR1 MNHEY and CDR2 SVGAGI. This CDR3 has 15 amino acids. Trimming stripped 5 bases from V and 3 bases from J, with 16 bases between. The CDR3 region has the DNA TGTGCCAGCAGTCCGAGTACAGGGCGGTACACTGAAGCTTTCTTT. Encoded protein: CASSPSTGRYTEAFF.

V is TRBV15 and J is TRBJ1-1; D is possibly TRBD1 (6 bases). The CDR3 extends over 15 amino acids. The V end lost 5 bases, the J end lost 5 bases, and 18 bases lay between the germline ends. The V gene's germline CDR1 is LNHNV and CDR2 YYDKDF (reference sequence). CDR3 bases: TGTGCCACCAGCGGGGCAGGGGTCGGAGGTACTGAAGCTTTCTTT. As protein: CATSGAGVGGTEAFF.

The gene calls are TRBV27 and TRBJ2-3; 10 bases line up with TRBD2. The CDR3 is made up of 19 amino acids. V shed 2 bases and J 0 bases; nucleotides not matched to a gene: 11. Germline assignment: CDR1 MNHEY and CDR2 SMNVEV (reference sequence). The CDR3 region is CASSLRFSGRAFSTDTQYF. CDR3 bases: TGTGCCAGCAGTTTAAGGTTCAGCGGGAGGGCCTTTAGCACAGATACGCAGTATTTT.

This clone came up once. The chain couples TRBV30 to TRBJ1-2; 8 nucleotides line up with TRBD1. The germline CDR1 and CDR2 sequences are GTSNPN and SVGIG (reference sequence). The CDR3 runs to 13 residues. J lost 8 bases, V lost 5 bases, and 10 bases had no gene match. The CDR3 here is CAWSDRERGGYTF. As DNA, the CDR3 is TGTGCCTGGTCGGACAGGGAACGTGGGGGCTACACCTTC.

This rearrangement joins TRBV19 to TRBJ1-6; D not certain. Trimming shortened V by 7 bases and J by 0 bases, and 7 bases separated the two germline ends. CDR3 size: 14 residues. Germline loops: CDR1 LNHDA, CDR2 SQIVND (reference sequence). CDR3 sequence: CASTASSYNSPLHF. The CDR3 coding sequence is TGTGCCAGTACCGCGAGCTCCTATAATTCACCCCTCCACTTT.

V usage is TRBV30 and J usage is TRBJ1-1; 8 positions agree with TRBD1. Germline CDR1 GTSNPN, CDR2 SVGIG (reference sequence). V shed 2 bases and J 1 base; nucleotides not matched to a gene: 6. The CDR3 loop spans 15 amino acids. CDR3 loop: CAWSPQGAGNTEAFF. CDR3 in DNA: TGTGCCTGGAGTCCCCAGGGGGCAGGGAACACTGAAGCTTTCTTT.

The gene calls are TRBV12-5 and TRBJ2-2, with D possibly matching TRBD1 (6 bases). Trimming took 2 bases from V and 0 from J, leaving 16 bases between them. Germline-derived CDR1 and CDR2 are LGHNT and FRNRAP. The length of the CDR3 is 18 residues. CDR3 residues: CASGLSPVRTANTGELFF. For the CDR3, the DNA is TGTGCTAGTGGTTTGTCCCCGGTTCGGACAGCGAACACCGGGGAGCTGTTTTTT.

The chain carries TRBV18 and TRBJ2-5; 8 positions agree with TRBD2. CDR3 length equals 16 residues. Losses at the gene ends were 0 bases for V and 7 bases for J; bases not matched to a gene: 10. Germline values: CDR1 KGHSH, CDR2 LQKENI. CDR3 residues: CASSPPASGSIGTQYF. The CDR3 DNA sequence: TGTGCCAGCTCACCACCGGCTAGCGGGTCGATTGGGACCCAGTACTTC.

The chain joins TRBV11-3 to TRBJ2-7; TRBD1 matches at 9 bases. V gave up 5 bases and J gave up 3 bases; unmatched junction bases: 5. CDR3 length equals 14 residues. CDR1 and CDR2 from the germline V gene are SGHNT and YENEEA. The DNA of the CDR3 is TGTGCCAGCAGCGTGGGACAGGGAAGCTACGAGCAGTACTTC. Protein sequence: CASSVGQGSYEQYF.